This T cell receptor (beta chain) derives from a study of shared clonotypes between healthy human individuals. Study in general: A couple of women and a few men aged 18 to 49 made up the donors.

Looked up from germline, CDR1 is MRHNA and CDR2 is SNTAGT. This CDR3 is 13 amino acids long. Trimming took 4 bases from V and 3 from J, leaving 7 bases between them. Broader study findings: Across a handful of donors, naive CD4 shared 5% to 6%, naive CD8 under 4%, memory CD4 less than 2.5%, memory CD8 roughly 0.37%. Naive subsets typically showed greater estimated richness than memory subsets.

Worth noting for this clone: The antigen is undetermined.

Sequencing was performed with immunoSEQ multiplex PCR; in TCRdb, only in-frame clones are kept and a portion is missing. Among over a million clones, 95% to 99% were seen once, and the ten largest hold 0.45%. This TCR derives from a man aged 30 to 45 in good health. The rearrangement links TRBV6-4 to TRBJ1-5; D is undetermined. Sequencing was done on a sample of naive CD4+ T cells sorted from blood. The subset denotes: CD45RA+ positively selected. CDR3 residues: CASSAQSNQPQHF. The CDR3 DNA reads TGTGCCAGCAGTGCACAGTCCAATCAGCCCCAGCATTTT.